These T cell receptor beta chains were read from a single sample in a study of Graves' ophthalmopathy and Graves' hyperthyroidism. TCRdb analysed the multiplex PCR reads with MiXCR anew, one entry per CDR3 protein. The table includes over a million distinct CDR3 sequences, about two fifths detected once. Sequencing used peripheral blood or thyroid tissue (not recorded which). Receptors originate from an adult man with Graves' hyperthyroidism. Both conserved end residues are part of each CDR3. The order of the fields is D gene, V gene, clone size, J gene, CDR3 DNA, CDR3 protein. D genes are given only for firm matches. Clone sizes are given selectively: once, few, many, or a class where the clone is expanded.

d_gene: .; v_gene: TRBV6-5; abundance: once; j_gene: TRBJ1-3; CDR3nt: TGTGCCAGCAGGGATGGGGCTTCTTTTGGAAACACCATATATTTT; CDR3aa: CASRDGASFGNTIYF
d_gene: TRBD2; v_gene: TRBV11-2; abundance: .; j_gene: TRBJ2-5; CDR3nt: TGTGCCAGCAGCGCGGGACTAGCGCGCGGAGAGACCCAGTACTTC; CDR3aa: CASSAGLARGETQYF
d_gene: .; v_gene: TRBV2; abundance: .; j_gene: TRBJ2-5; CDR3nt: TGTGCCAGCAAGGCTAGTTGGGGGGAGACCCAGTACTTC; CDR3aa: CASKASWGETQYF
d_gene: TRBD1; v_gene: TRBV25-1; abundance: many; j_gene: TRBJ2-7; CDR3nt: TGTGCCAGCAGTCGACCGGGACAGGGTTGGCTCGAGCAGTACTTC; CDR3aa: CASSRPGQGWLEQYF
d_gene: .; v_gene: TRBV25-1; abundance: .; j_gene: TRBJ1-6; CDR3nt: TGTGCCAGCAGTTTAGTCGGGGGGGACCCGAATTCACCCCTCCACTTT; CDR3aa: CASSLVGGDPNSPLHF
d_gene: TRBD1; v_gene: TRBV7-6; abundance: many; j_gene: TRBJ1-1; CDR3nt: TGTGCCAGCAGCTTAGGAGGGACAGGGGGCCGTAACACTGAAGCTTTCTTT; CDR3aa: CASSLGGTGGRNTEAFF
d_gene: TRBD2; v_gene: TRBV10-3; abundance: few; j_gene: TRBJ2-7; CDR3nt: TGTGCCAGCAGCTTTACTAGCGGGAGAGACGAGCAGTACTTC; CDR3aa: CASSFTSGRDEQYF
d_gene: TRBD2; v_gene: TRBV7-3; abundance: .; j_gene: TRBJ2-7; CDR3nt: TGTGCCAGCAGTCAAATGAGGGAGGGGGAGCAGTACTTC; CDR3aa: CASSQMREGEQYF
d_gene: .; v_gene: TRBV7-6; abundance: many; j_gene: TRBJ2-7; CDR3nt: TGTGCCAGCAGCTTAGCCAACCTACTAGTTTCCGAGCAGTACTTC; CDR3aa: CASSLANLLVSEQYF
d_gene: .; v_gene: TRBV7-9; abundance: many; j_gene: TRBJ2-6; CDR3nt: TGTGCCAGCAGCACTTCGACATCTGGGGCCAACGTCCTGACTTTC; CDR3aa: CASSTSTSGANVLTF
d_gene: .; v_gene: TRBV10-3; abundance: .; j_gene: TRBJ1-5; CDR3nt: TGTGCCAGCAGTTCCCTCCCGGGTCAGCCCCAGCATTTT; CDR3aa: CASSSLPGQPQHF
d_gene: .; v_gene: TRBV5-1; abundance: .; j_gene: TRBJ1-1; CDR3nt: TGCGCCAGCAGCTTTTCGAGACAAAAGAACACTGAAGCTTTCTTT; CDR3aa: CASSFSRQKNTEAFF
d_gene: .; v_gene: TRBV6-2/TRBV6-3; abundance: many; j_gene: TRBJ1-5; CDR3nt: TGTGCCAGCAGAGGACCGATCGAAGCCCAGCATTTT; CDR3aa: CASRGPIEAQHF
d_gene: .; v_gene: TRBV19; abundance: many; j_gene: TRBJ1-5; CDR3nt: TGTGCCAGTAGTGTCGCCAGGGGAAGCAATCAGCCCCAGCATTTT; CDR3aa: CASSVARGSNQPQHF
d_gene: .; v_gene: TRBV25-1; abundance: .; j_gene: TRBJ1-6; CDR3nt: TGTGCCAGCAGTGAGGGACTCCTCAATAATTCACCCCTCCACTTT; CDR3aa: CASSEGLLNNSPLHF
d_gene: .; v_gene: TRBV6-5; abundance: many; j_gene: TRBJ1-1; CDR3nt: TGTGCCAGCCGCTCTTACAGGGCGTCGGACACTGAAGCTTTCTTT; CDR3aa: CASRSYRASDTEAFF
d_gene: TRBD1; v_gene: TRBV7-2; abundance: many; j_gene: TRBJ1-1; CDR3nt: TGTGCCAGCATGAAACAGGGGGCGGACACTGAAGCTTTCTTT; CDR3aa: CASMKQGADTEAFF
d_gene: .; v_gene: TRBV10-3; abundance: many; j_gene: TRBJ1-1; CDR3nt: TGTGCCATCACCCAGGGCATACTGAACACTGAAGCTTTCTTT; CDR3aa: CAITQGILNTEAFF
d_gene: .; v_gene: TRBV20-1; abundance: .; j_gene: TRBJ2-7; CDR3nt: TGCAGTGCACTCCCGGCTGGAGGGTCGACCTACGAGCTGTACTTC; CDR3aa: CSALPAGGSTYELYF
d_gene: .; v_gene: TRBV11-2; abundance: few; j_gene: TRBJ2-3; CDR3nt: TGTGCCAGCAGCTTACCCTCCATGGTAGATACGCAGTATTTT; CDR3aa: CASSLPSMVDTQYF
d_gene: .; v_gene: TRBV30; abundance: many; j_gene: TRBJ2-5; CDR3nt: TGTGCCTGGAGCCAGGGTGGAGAGACCCAGTACTTC; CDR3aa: CAWSQGGETQYF
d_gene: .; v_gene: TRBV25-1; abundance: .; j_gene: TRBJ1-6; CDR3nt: TGTGCCAGCAGATTGAGCTCCTATAATTCACCCCTCCACTTT; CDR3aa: CASRLSSYNSPLHF
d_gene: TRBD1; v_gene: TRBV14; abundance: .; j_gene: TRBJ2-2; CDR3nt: TGTGCCAGCAGCCATCAGAGGACAGGGTCCACCGGGGAGCTGTTTTTT; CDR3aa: CASSHQRTGSTGELFF
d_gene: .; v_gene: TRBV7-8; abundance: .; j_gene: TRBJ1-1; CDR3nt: TGTGCCAGTTCCTCCACTCGTGGGAGTTTT; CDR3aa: CASSSTRGSF